The clone carrying this T cell receptor (beta chain) has more than one count but fewer than ten. This sample was taken from a study of cytomegalovirus exposure and HLA in healthy donors. The germline V and J ends were trimmed by 5 bases and 1 base, with 8 bases remaining between them. Germline CDR1 reads SGHNT; CDR2 reads YENEEA. CDR3 length: 14 amino acids. Likely unrecorded immune exposures existed in these nominally healthy donors. PCR amplification relied on 60 Vbeta primers (plus 13 Jbeta primers). As originally analysed: Later analysis identified 88 million or so unique TCR beta chains, around 10 million shared. Sequencing used immunoSEQ multiplex PCR; TCRdb keeps in-frame clones, though not all of them. V, J and clone size reflect that table, while D and trimming were determined from the DNA. The sample holds some 200,000 clones, roughly 80% seen once.

The TCR comes from a man between 40 and 49 years old in good health and CMV-seropositive. V usage is TRBV11-3 and J usage is TRBJ2-2; D unclear. Material for sequencing was PBMCs. The CDR3 sequence: CASSISGNTGELFF. The CDR3 DNA reads as TGTGCCAGCAGCATCTCAGGGAACACCGGGGAGCTGTTTTTT.